This TCR beta chain was sequenced in a study of beta chain features in type 1 diabetes. Remarks on this clone: Its antigen is not identified. The same CDR3 arises from other DNA sequences in this sample as well.

The whole isolated RNA underwent reverse transcription, so sequencing captured expressed TCRB transcripts. The average read count of naive, central memory and regulatory T cell samples was about 3.3 million. The method was immunoSEQ multiplex PCR; TCRdb's version includes in-frame clones alone and lacks a portion of them. The sample contains over 350,000 clones, about 15% of which appear only once. Study-wide results and limits: HLA influence on TCRB rearrangement stayed unresolved here. Patients' naive, central memory and regulatory TCRB repertoires appeared more alike than those of healthy donors.

This CDR3 is built from 10 residues. The V gene lost 5 bases and the J gene lost 8 bases, with 7 bases spanning the gap. CDR1 DFQATT and CDR2 SNEGSKA come from the germline V gene (reference sequence). The chain recombines TRBV20-1 with TRBJ2-1; unclear D gene. This sequence originates from a woman under 30 in good health. Material: naive CD4+ T cells from blood. CDR3 sequence reads: CSAASDEQFF. CDR3 sequence (DNA): TGCAGTGCTGCTTCGGATGAGCAGTTCTTC.